These 20 T cell receptor beta chains share one sample of origin, sequenced in a study of shared clonotypes between healthy human individuals. The table came from immunoSEQ multiplex PCR; TCRdb's copy has only in-frame clones and leaves some out. This repertoire shows approximately 2.5 million clones, over 85% found once; its top ten account for roughly 0.36%. Sequences were obtained from naive CD4+ T cells from PBMCs. Subset specified: CD45RA+ positively selected. These receptors were collected from a man aged 18 to 35 in good health. Some clones in this sample may be carry-over from other donors' samples.

The genes are TRBV5-6 and TRBJ1-2, with a tentative D call TRBD1 (6 bases). The CDR3 loop spans 18 amino acids. Germline V CDR1 and CDR2: SGHDT, YYEEEE. V was trimmed by 1 base and J by 0 bases, leaving 19 bases between them. The CDR3 DNA sequence: TGTGCCAGCAGCTTGCCTCCGGTCTGGGGGGCCACTAACTATGGCTACACCTTC. Translating it yields CASSLPPVWGATNYGYTF.

The chain has TRBV28 and TRBJ1-6; D gene unclear. V was trimmed by 7 bases and J by 0 bases, leaving 13 bases between them. The CDR3 sequence is 16 residues long. The V gene's germline CDR1 is MDHEN and CDR2 SYDVKM. CDR3 sequence (DNA): TGTGCCAGCAAAACGACGGGCAGCTCCTATAATTCACCCCTCCACTTT. Encoded protein: CASKTTGSSYNSPLHF.

The V call is TRBV11-3, the J call TRBJ2-2; 7 nucleotides line up with TRBD2. With 4 bases clipped from V and 2 bases from J, the junction kept 7 bases outside the gene matches. The CDR3 totals 16 residues. Per the germline V gene, CDR1 is SGHNT and CDR2 is YENEEA. This CDR3 is CASSSSSGVNTGELFF. CDR3 DNA sequence: TGTGCCAGCAGCTCCTCTAGCGGAGTTAACACCGGGGAGCTGTTTTTT.

In the case of this clone: Other DNA variants within this sample encode the same CDR3. The V call is TRBV28, the J call TRBJ1-2, with D unclear. The germline V gene has CDR1 MDHEN and CDR2 SYDVKM. Trimming left V 3 bases short and J 4 bases short, with 6 bases between. The CDR3 contains 12 residues. The DNA for the CDR3 is TGTGCCAGCAGTTTGCGTCTCTATGGCTACACCTTC. This gives the protein CASSLRLYGYTF.

The chain links TRBV4-3 to TRBJ2-7; no definite D call. The CDR3 has 13 amino acids. Germline V gives CDR1 LGHNA, CDR2 YSLEER. Trimming removed 4 bases from V and 4 bases from J, with 11 bases in between. For the CDR3, the DNA is TGCGCCAGCAGCCCGGGCCACCAATACGAGCAGTACTTC. Amino acids: CASSPGHQYEQYF.

The DNA of the CDR3 is TGTGCCAGCACCCTGGTGAACACCGGGGAGCTGTTTTTT. As protein: CASTLVNTGELFF. This chain uses TRBV2 with TRBJ2-2; D gene uncertain. CDR1 is SNHLY, CDR2 FYNNEI, per germline. This CDR3 has 13 amino acids. V gave up 7 bases and J gave up 1 base, with 7 bases separating them.

This chain links TRBV6-5 with TRBJ2-5; 8 bases align to TRBD2. In germline, CDR1 is MNHEY, CDR2 SVGAGI. This CDR3 comprises 15 residues. With V trimmed by 0 bases and J by 2 bases, 2 bases remained unmatched. CDR3 residues: CASSYSGGRQETQYF. CDR3 in DNA: TGTGCCAGCAGTTACTCCGGCGGGAGGCAAGAGACCCAGTACTTC.

As regards this clone: This specimen includes other DNA sequences encoding the same CDR3. The rearrangement joins TRBV28 to TRBJ2-5; 9 positions agree with TRBD2. CDR1 is MDHEN and CDR2 is SYDVKM in the germline V gene. There are 15 residues in the CDR3. The V and J ends lost 4 bases and 5 bases, in that order; junction bases with no gene match: 8. The CDR3 DNA is TGTGCCAGCAGTTCGACTAGCGGCCGCCGGGAGACCCAGTACTTC. Its translation: CASSSTSGRRETQYF. The variable domain in full, with the rest retrieved from reference TRBV28 and TRBJ2-5, is DVKVTQSSRYLVKRTGEKVFLECVQDMDHENMFWYRQDPGLGLRLIYFSYDVKMKEKGDIPEGYSVSREKKERFSLILESASTNQTSMYLCASSSTSGRRETQYFGPGTRLLVL.

The chain employs TRBV6-6 and TRBJ2-7, with no clear D. The ends were cut back, 2 bases at V and 6 bases at J, with 5 bases in the middle. The CDR3 is 11 residues long. Per the germline V gene, CDR1 is MNHNY and CDR2 is SVGAGI (reference sequence). The CDR3, as DNA: TGTGCCAGCAGTTACGTGGGCGAGCAGTACTTC. It codes for CASSYVGEQYF.

CDR3 sequence: CASSSPDRGRQPQHF. Written as DNA, the CDR3 is TGTGCCAGCAGTTCCCCTGACAGGGGGCGTCAGCCCCAGCATTTT. The chain uses TRBV6-6 and TRBJ1-5; 10 nucleotides line up with TRBD1. CDR3 size: 15 residues. Trimming removed 4 bases from V and 6 bases from J; junction bases left unmatched: 6. From germline, CDR1 is MNHNY and CDR2 SVGAGI (reference sequence).

This clone has a handful of counts. Other DNA sequences in this sample translate to the same CDR3. The chain carries TRBV9 and TRBJ2-6; unclear D gene. The CDR3 is 13 residues long. Between the trimmed V and J ends, which lost 0 bases and 2 bases, there was a span of 0 bases. CDR1 is SGDLS and CDR2 is YYNGEE in the germline V gene. CDR3 region: CASSVAGANVLTF. CDR3 sequence (DNA): TGTGCCAGCAGCGTAGCTGGGGCCAACGTCCTGACTTTC. The full variable domain, its missing parts supplied by reference TRBV9 and TRBJ2-6, is DSGVTQTPKHLITATGQRVTLRCSPRSGDLSVYWYQQSLDQGLQFLIQYYNGEERAKGNILERFSAQQFPDLHSELNLSSLELGDSALYFCASSVAGANVLTFGAGSRLTVL.

The chain joins TRBV5-1 to TRBJ1-5; possibly TRBD1 for D (5 bases). The CDR3 has 13 amino acids. Trimming took 4 bases from V and 6 from J, leaving 11 bases between them. Germline CDR1 SGHRS, CDR2 YFSETQ. The CDR3 is CASSLGGIQPQHF. Written as DNA, the CDR3 is TGCGCCAGCAGCCTGGGGGGAATTCAGCCCCAGCATTTT.

The chain combines TRBV7-8 with TRBJ2-5; D is unclear. The CDR3 totals 15 residues. Trimming shortened V by 1 base and J by 7 bases, and 16 bases separated the two germline ends. Germline assignment: CDR1 SGHVS and CDR2 FQNEAQ. CDR3 residues: CASSLEDAWKGTQYF. The CDR3 DNA reads TGTGCCAGCAGCTTAGAGGACGCGTGGAAGGGGACCCAGTACTTC.

This clone was picked up one time. J is TRBJ2-5 and V is TRBV9; D may be TRBD2 (6 bases). CDR1 and CDR2 (germline): SGDLS, YYNGEE. The CDR3 is 14 amino acids. Trimming took off 4 bases at V and 5 bases at J, with 15 bases between the two ends. Written as DNA, the CDR3 is TGTGCCAGCAGCCCCTCCGGGGGTGGGGAGACCCAGTACTTC. It codes for CASSPSGGGETQYF.

This chain uses TRBV19 with TRBJ1-3, with TRBD1 identical over 7 bases. Germline lookup yields CDR1 LNHDA and CDR2 SQIVND (reference sequence). Unmatched junction bases numbered 5, after V lost 5 bases and J lost 4 bases. CDR3 length equals 14 residues. CDR3 DNA: TGTGCCAGTAGTCCTCAGGGGGTCGGAAACACCATATATTTT. Translating it yields CASSPQGVGNTIYF.

This clone was found once. This chain links TRBV28 with TRBJ2-7; no firm D call. Germline CDR1 is MDHEN and CDR2 is SYDVKM. V gave up 3 bases and J gave up 0 bases, with 12 bases separating them. There are 15 residues in the CDR3. CDR3 protein: CASSFMNWASYEQYF. In nucleotides, the CDR3 is TGTGCCAGCAGTTTTATGAACTGGGCCTCCTACGAGCAGTACTTC.

Worth noting for this clone: Other DNA sequences of this sample code for an identical CDR3. The V call is TRBV18, the J call TRBJ1-5, with D maybe TRBD1 (5 bases). CDR1 is KGHSH and CDR2 is LQKENI in the germline V gene. The CDR3 has 14 amino acids. V lost 3 bases to trimming and J lost 1 base, with 7 bases between them. This CDR3 is CASSPGTSNQPQHF. CDR3 in DNA: TGTGCCAGCTCACCCGGGACGAGCAATCAGCCCCAGCATTTT. Based on the CDR3 plus reference TRBV18 and TRBJ1-5, the full variable domain is NAGVMQNPRHLVRRRGQEARLRCSPMKGHSHVYWYRQLPEEGLKFMVYLQKENIIDESGMPKERFSAEFPKEGPSILRIQQVVRGDSAAYFCASSPGTSNQPQHFGDGTRLSIL.

The chain uses TRBV28 and TRBJ1-2, with TRBD1 as a possible D gene (5 bases). The CDR3 covers 13 residues. V dropped 5 bases and J dropped 4 bases, with 11 bases sitting between them. In germline, CDR1 is MDHEN, CDR2 SYDVKM. For the CDR3, the DNA is TGTGCCAGCAGTCAGTCAGGGCCCTATGGCTACACCTTC. As protein: CASSQSGPYGYTF.

The rearrangement uses TRBV5-4 and TRBJ2-7, with a tentative D call TRBD1 (6 bases). Germline V gene sequence: CDR1 SGHNT, CDR2 YYREEE (reference sequence). The V end was cut by 1 base, the J end by 5 bases, with 10 bases between. The CDR3 is made up of 13 amino acids. CDR3 sequence reads: CASSLNAGDEQYF. The CDR3 DNA reads as TGTGCCAGCAGCTTGAATGCAGGGGACGAGCAGTACTTC.

The genes are TRBV5-1 and TRBJ2-7; 9 bases are shared with TRBD2. CDR1 SGHRS and CDR2 YFSETQ come from the germline V gene. The CDR3 has 16 amino acids. Trimming removed 0 bases from V and 2 bases from J; junction bases left unmatched: 6. The CDR3 DNA reads TGCGCCAGCAGCTTGGATCCGGGACTAGCAACCTACGAGCAGTACTTC. Translated, it gives CASSLDPGLATYEQYF.